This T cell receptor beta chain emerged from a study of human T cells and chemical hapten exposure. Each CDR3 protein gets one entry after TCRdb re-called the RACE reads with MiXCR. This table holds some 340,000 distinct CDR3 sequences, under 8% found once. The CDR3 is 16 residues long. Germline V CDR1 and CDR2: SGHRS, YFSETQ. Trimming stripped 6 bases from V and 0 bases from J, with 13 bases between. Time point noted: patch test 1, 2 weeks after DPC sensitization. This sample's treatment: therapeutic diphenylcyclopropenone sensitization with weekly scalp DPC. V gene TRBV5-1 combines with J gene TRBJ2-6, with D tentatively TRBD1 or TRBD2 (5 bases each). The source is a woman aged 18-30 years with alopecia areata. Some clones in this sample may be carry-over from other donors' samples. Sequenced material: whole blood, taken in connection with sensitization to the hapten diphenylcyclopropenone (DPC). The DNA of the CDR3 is TGCGCCAGCAACCGGGACGCCGCCTCTGGGGCCAACGTCCTGACTTTC. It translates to CASNRDAASGANVLTF.